These T cell receptor beta chains were read from a single sample in a study of cytomegalovirus exposure and HLA in healthy donors. This table comes from immunoSEQ multiplex PCR, and its TCRdb copy is limited to in-frame clones, with some not included. Among 110,000 to 150,000 clones listed, 78% were seen once. Sequencing used PBMCs. The receptors here all came from a woman between 18 and 30 years old in good health and CMV-seropositive. The CDR3 runs from the conserved cysteine through the conserved F or W. The order of the fields is clone size, D gene, J gene, V gene, CDR3 protein, CDR3 DNA. D genes are given only for firm matches. Part of the rows lack a size; the others show once, few, many or a class for expanded clones.

clone_size: few
d_call: NA
j_call: TRBJ1-6
v_call: TRBV5-1
cdr3_aa: CASSLEGGYNSPLHF
cdr3_nt: TGCGCCAGCAGCTTGGAGGGAGGTTATAATTCACCCCTCCACTTT

clone_size: NA
d_call: NA
j_call: TRBJ1-6
v_call: TRBV7-9
cdr3_aa: CASSHDSPLHF
cdr3_nt: TGTGCCAGCAGCCATGATTCACCCCTCCACTTT

clone_size: NA
d_call: TRBD2
j_call: TRBJ2-5
v_call: TRBV6-1
cdr3_aa: CASSAASGGVETQYF
cdr3_nt: TGTGCCAGCAGTGCGGCCAGCGGGGGGGTAGAGACCCAGTACTTC

clone_size: NA
d_call: NA
j_call: TRBJ1-2
v_call: TRBV18
cdr3_aa: CASSLEGGYTF
cdr3_nt: TGTGCCAGCTCACTGGAGGGGGGCTACACCTTC

clone_size: NA
d_call: TRBD1
j_call: TRBJ1-1
v_call: TRBV19
cdr3_aa: CASSRGQGNTEAFF
cdr3_nt: TGTGCCAGTAGTCGTGGACAGGGAAACACTGAAGCTTTCTTT

clone_size: NA
d_call: TRBD1
j_call: TRBJ1-1
v_call: TRBV2
cdr3_aa: CASSDRPGQRNTEAFF
cdr3_nt: TGTGCCAGCAGCGATCGTCCGGGACAGCGGAACACTGAAGCTTTCTTT

clone_size: NA
d_call: NA
j_call: TRBJ2-7
v_call: TRBV19
cdr3_aa: CASSLGAGSYEQYF
cdr3_nt: TGTGCCAGTAGCCTCGGCGCGGGCTCCTACGAGCAGTACTTC

clone_size: NA
d_call: NA
j_call: TRBJ1-4
v_call: TRBV5-1
cdr3_aa: CASRPHVTGNEKLFF
cdr3_nt: TGCGCCAGCAGACCGCACGTGACAGGAAATGAAAAACTGTTTTTT

clone_size: NA
d_call: TRBD1
j_call: TRBJ2-7
v_call: TRBV7-9
cdr3_aa: CASSTGQGSHEQYF
cdr3_nt: TGTGCCAGCAGCACCGGACAGGGCTCCCACGAGCAGTACTTC

clone_size: NA
d_call: NA
j_call: TRBJ1-3
v_call: TRBV18
cdr3_aa: CASSPPETRGRSGNTIYF
cdr3_nt: TGTGCCAGCTCACCACCGGAGACCAGGGGCCGCTCTGGAAACACCATATATTTT

clone_size: NA
d_call: NA
j_call: TRBJ1-5
v_call: TRBV19
cdr3_aa: CASRPSRALNQPQHF
cdr3_nt: TGTGCCAGCCGGCCGAGCAGGGCCCTAAATCAGCCCCAGCATTTT

clone_size: few
d_call: NA
j_call: TRBJ1-2
v_call: TRBV10-3
cdr3_aa: CAISDLSYGYTF
cdr3_nt: TGTGCCATCAGCGACTTAAGCTATGGCTACACCTTC

clone_size: NA
d_call: TRBD1
j_call: TRBJ2-1
v_call: TRBV7-2
cdr3_aa: CASSPWTGGYNEQFF
cdr3_nt: TGTGCCAGCAGCCCATGGACAGGGGGGTACAATGAGCAGTTCTTC

clone_size: NA
d_call: NA
j_call: TRBJ1-2
v_call: TRBV2
cdr3_aa: CASSVRQARGYTF
cdr3_nt: TGTGCCAGCAGTGTTCGACAGGCGAGGGGCTACACCTTC

clone_size: NA
d_call: TRBD1
j_call: TRBJ1-1
v_call: TRBV6-5
cdr3_aa: CASSSGGWSTEAFF
cdr3_nt: TGTGCCAGCAGTTCAGGGGGCTGGAGCACTGAAGCTTTCTTT

clone_size: once
d_call: NA
j_call: TRBJ1-1
v_call: TRBV6-5
cdr3_aa: CASSPPTLRVGAFF
cdr3_nt: TGTGCCAGCAGTCCACCTACCCTCAGGGTTGGCGCTTTCTTT

clone_size: NA
d_call: NA
j_call: TRBJ2-1
v_call: TRBV28
cdr3_aa: CASRNYADTRYNEQFF
cdr3_nt: TGTGCCAGCAGAAACTATGCCGACACTAGATACAATGAGCAGTTCTTC

clone_size: NA
d_call: NA
j_call: TRBJ2-1
v_call: TRBV6-7
cdr3_aa: CASSYPRGCYHEQFF
cdr3_nt: TGTGCCAGCAGTTACCCTAGAGGGTGTTACCATGAGCAGTTCTTC

clone_size: NA
d_call: NA
j_call: TRBJ1-1
v_call: TRBV2
cdr3_aa: CASMAGAMNTEAFF
cdr3_nt: TGTGCCAGCATGGCAGGGGCGATGAACACTGAAGCTTTCTTT

clone_size: NA
d_call: NA
j_call: TRBJ1-4
v_call: TRBV27
cdr3_aa: CASSLSGEEEKLFF
cdr3_nt: TGTGCCAGCAGTTTATCAGGGGAAGAAGAAAAACTGTTTTTT

clone_size: NA
d_call: TRBD1
j_call: TRBJ1-2
v_call: TRBV30
cdr3_aa: CAWRQGAQGYGYTF
cdr3_nt: TGTGCCTGGAGACAGGGGGCGCAGGGCTATGGCTACACCTTC

clone_size: NA
d_call: NA
j_call: TRBJ2-7
v_call: TRBV27
cdr3_aa: CASSPNSRGYEQYF
cdr3_nt: TGTGCCAGCAGTCCCAACTCCAGAGGGTACGAGCAGTACTTC

clone_size: NA
d_call: TRBD1
j_call: TRBJ2-1
v_call: TRBV6-5
cdr3_aa: CASTPDRSNEQFF
cdr3_nt: TGTGCCAGCACCCCGGACAGGAGCAATGAGCAGTTCTTC

clone_size: NA
d_call: TRBD2
j_call: TRBJ2-3
v_call: TRBV9
cdr3_aa: CASSAGTSGGTDTQYF
cdr3_nt: TGTGCCAGCAGCGCCGGGACTAGCGGGGGTACAGATACGCAGTATTTT

clone_size: few
d_call: NA
j_call: TRBJ1-4
v_call: TRBV5-1
cdr3_aa: CASSFDTGINEKLFF
cdr3_nt: TGCGCCAGCAGCTTCGATACAGGGATTAATGAAAAACTGTTTTTT

clone_size: NA
d_call: TRBD2
j_call: TRBJ2-7
v_call: TRBV7-2
cdr3_aa: CASSLASSGTYEQYF
cdr3_nt: TGTGCCAGCAGCTTAGCCTCTAGCGGGACCTACGAGCAGTACTTC

clone_size: NA
d_call: TRBD1
j_call: TRBJ2-5
v_call: TRBV6-6
cdr3_aa: CASSSRQGGETQYF
cdr3_nt: TGTGCCAGCAGTTCGAGACAGGGCGGGGAGACCCAGTACTTC

clone_size: NA
d_call: TRBD1
j_call: TRBJ1-4
v_call: TRBV27
cdr3_aa: CASSLWVGTGFEKLFF
cdr3_nt: TGTGCCAGCAGTTTATGGGTTGGGACAGGGTTTGAAAAACTGTTTTTT

clone_size: once
d_call: NA
j_call: TRBJ1-3
v_call: TRBV6-5
cdr3_aa: CASSYLPGAGNTIYF
cdr3_nt: TGTGCCAGCAGTTACTTACCAGGGGCTGGAAACACCATATATTTT

clone_size: few
d_call: NA
j_call: TRBJ1-3
v_call: TRBV10-1
cdr3_aa: CASSQQKGNTIYF
cdr3_nt: TGCGCCAGCAGTCAACAGAAAGGAAACACCATATATTTT

clone_size: NA
d_call: NA
j_call: TRBJ2-2
v_call: TRBV21-1
cdr3_aa: CASSKGKRTDTGELFF
cdr3_nt: TGTGCCAGCAGCAAAGGAAAGCGGACCGACACCGGGGAGCTGTTTTTT